Listed below are T cell receptor beta chains from one sample, sequenced in a study of CD8 T cells in Susac syndrome. TCRdb passed the immunoSEQ multiplex PCR reads through MiXCR, listing each CDR3 protein once. The sample has around 140,000 distinct CDR3 sequences, more than 85% seen once; the top ten hold 0.14%. The sequenced material came from CD4+ T cells from PBMCs. The receptor set was obtained from a human donor with Susac syndrome. CDR3s include the opening cysteine and the closing phenylalanine or tryptophan. Each record gives: CDR3 DNA, CDR3 protein, V gene, clone size, J gene, D gene. A D gene is named only where the DNA matches it firmly. Rows may omit the clone size; those that give it use once, few, many or a size class.

DNA: TGTGCCAGCAGTCGGACAGGGGGCGGCAATCAGCCCCAGCATTTT
CDR3: CASSRTGGGNQPQHF
V: TRBV12-3/TRBV12-4
size: .
J: TRBJ1-5
D: TRBD1

DNA: TGCGCCAGCAGCAAACGGGCGGGAGACGGCACAGATACGCAGTATTTT
CDR3: CASSKRAGDGTDTQYF
V: TRBV4-3
size: .
J: TRBJ2-3
D: TRBD2

DNA: TGCAGCGTTGAAGATCAATTGGGGCTGGAAGGCTACACCTTC
CDR3: CSVEDQLGLEGYTF
V: TRBV29-1
size: .
J: TRBJ1-2
D: .

DNA: TGTGCCAGCAGGCTACCGGCAAAAAATGAAGCTTTCTTT
CDR3: CASRLPAKNEAFF
V: TRBV28
size: .
J: TRBJ1-1
D: .

DNA: TGTGCCAGCGCACCCGATAGACAGGGGAATGGCTACACCTTC
CDR3: CASAPDRQGNGYTF
V: TRBV7-8
size: .
J: TRBJ1-2
D: TRBD1

DNA: TGTGCCAGCAGCTTACAATTTGGTCTGGAGCAGTACTTC
CDR3: CASSLQFGLEQYF
V: TRBV7-2
size: .
J: TRBJ2-7
D: .

DNA: TGTGCCTGGAGTGCTGGACAGACGAATTCACCCCTCCACTTT
CDR3: CAWSAGQTNSPLHF
V: TRBV30
size: .
J: TRBJ1-6
D: .

DNA: TGCAGTGCTCTAAGGGTTCCACAGAACACCGGGGAGCTGTTTTTT
CDR3: CSALRVPQNTGELFF
V: TRBV20-1
size: .
J: TRBJ2-2
D: .

DNA: TGTGCCATTGGTCCAGGGGGGGGCAATCAGCCCCAGCATTTT
CDR3: CAIGPGGGNQPQHF
V: TRBV6-2/TRBV6-3
size: .
J: TRBJ1-5
D: TRBD1

DNA: TGTGCCAGCGCCCTAGCGGGATCCTACAATGAGCAGTTCTTC
CDR3: CASALAGSYNEQFF
V: TRBV6-5
size: .
J: TRBJ2-1
D: TRBD2

DNA: TGTGCCAGCAGCTCCGGACAGAACTCCTACAATGAGCAGTTCTTC
CDR3: CASSSGQNSYNEQFF
V: TRBV5-6
size: .
J: TRBJ2-1
D: .

DNA: TGCAGTGCTAGAGATCGGAAGGGCCACTATGGCTACACCTTC
CDR3: CSARDRKGHYGYTF
V: TRBV20-1
size: .
J: TRBJ1-2
D: .

DNA: TGCGCCAGCAGCCCAACGGGGGGTACCTACGAGCAGTACTTC
CDR3: CASSPTGGTYEQYF
V: TRBV4-1
size: once
J: TRBJ2-7
D: TRBD2

DNA: TGCAGCGTTGCAGTAGGACAGGGTAACAATGAGCAGTTCTTC
CDR3: CSVAVGQGNNEQFF
V: TRBV29-1
size: .
J: TRBJ2-1
D: TRBD1

DNA: TGTGCCAGCAGTGGGTCGCTGGGGGATACGCAGTATTTT
CDR3: CASSGSLGDTQYF
V: TRBV2
size: .
J: TRBJ2-3
D: .

DNA: TGCAGCGTCCCGGAGCTTTTCACAGATACGCAGTATTTT
CDR3: CSVPELFTDTQYF
V: TRBV29-1
size: .
J: TRBJ2-3
D: .

DNA: TGCAGTGCTACACAGGGGGCCGCAGATACGCAGTATTTT
CDR3: CSATQGAADTQYF
V: TRBV20-1
size: .
J: TRBJ2-3
D: TRBD1

DNA: TGTGCCAGCAGCCCTCGACTCTCCATGGGGACAGATACGCAGTATTTT
CDR3: CASSPRLSMGTDTQYF
V: TRBV11-1
size: few
J: TRBJ2-3
D: .

DNA: TGTGCCAGCAGCTTCACTGGATCTAGCGGGAGGAATGAGCAGTTCTTC
CDR3: CASSFTGSSGRNEQFF
V: TRBV7-9
size: .
J: TRBJ2-1
D: TRBD2

DNA: TGCAGCGTTGACCTAGCGGGAGCCGGCGAGCAGTACTTC
CDR3: CSVDLAGAGEQYF
V: TRBV29-1
size: .
J: TRBJ2-7
D: TRBD2

DNA: TGTGCCAGCAGCACCCGGGACACCGGAGGAGATACGCAGTATTTT
CDR3: CASSTRDTGGDTQYF
V: TRBV11-3
size: .
J: TRBJ2-3
D: .

DNA: TGCACAGTGGTACAGGGGGATGTGGAAGCTTTCTTT
CDR3: CTVVQGDVEAFF
V: TRBV20-1
size: .
J: TRBJ1-1
D: TRBD1

DNA: TGCGCCAGCAAGGGCCCAACTAATGAAAAACTGTTTTTT
CDR3: CASKGPTNEKLFF
V: TRBV5-1
size: .
J: TRBJ1-4
D: .

DNA: TGTGCCAGCAGCTTGTTCGGCGATACCATCACCGGGGAGCTGTTTTTT
CDR3: CASSLFGDTITGELFF
V: TRBV5-6
size: .
J: TRBJ2-2
D: .

DNA: TGCGCCAGCAGGTCCTCAGCGGGGGGACAGCTACGCACAGATACGCAGTATTTT
CDR3: CASRSSAGGQLRTDTQYF
V: TRBV10-2
size: .
J: TRBJ2-3
D: TRBD2

DNA: TGTGCCAGCAGCCTTGGTGGCCTAGCGACTCAAGAGACCCAGTACTTC
CDR3: CASSLGGLATQETQYF
V: TRBV5-4
size: .
J: TRBJ2-5
D: .

DNA: TGTGCCAGCTCCTATCAGGGGCCCCAGCATTTT
CDR3: CASSYQGPQHF
V: TRBV12-3/TRBV12-4
size: .
J: TRBJ1-5
D: .

DNA: TGTGCCAGCAGCTTAGAGCGTGCCTACGAGCAGTACTTC
CDR3: CASSLERAYEQYF
V: TRBV7-2
size: once
J: TRBJ2-7
D: .

DNA: TGTGCCAGCAGTGAGCCCCCGGGGGGTGACACAGATACGCAGTATTTT
CDR3: CASSEPPGGDTDTQYF
V: TRBV25-1
size: .
J: TRBJ2-3
D: TRBD2

DNA: TGTGCCAGCAGCCACCTTTGGGGGGGTGAGCAGTTCTTC
CDR3: CASSHLWGGEQFF
V: TRBV14
size: .
J: TRBJ2-1
D: TRBD2

DNA: TGTGCCAGCAATTTAGGACAGTCGGCAACGTTCTTC
CDR3: CASNLGQSATFF
V: TRBV28
size: .
J: TRBJ2-1
D: .

DNA: TGTGCCAGCAGCTCTCCGGCTAGTCGGGTGAGGGAGCAGTACTTC
CDR3: CASSSPASRVREQYF
V: TRBV11-2
size: .
J: TRBJ2-7
D: .

DNA: TGCAGTGCTAGAGACTACACGGGCACAGCCTACGAGCAGTACTTC
CDR3: CSARDYTGTAYEQYF
V: TRBV20-1
size: .
J: TRBJ2-7
D: .

DNA: TGCGCCAGCAGCCAAGACCCAGGGGATGAGCAGTTCTTC
CDR3: CASSQDPGDEQFF
V: TRBV4-3
size: .
J: TRBJ2-1
D: .

DNA: TGTGCCAGCAGCGTAGCCGGGACAGGGGGATACGAGCAGTACTTC
CDR3: CASSVAGTGGYEQYF
V: TRBV9
size: .
J: TRBJ2-7
D: TRBD1